These T cell receptor beta chains were read from a single sample in a study of cytomegalovirus exposure and HLA in healthy donors. Here immunoSEQ multiplex PCR was the method, and the copy in TCRdb shows in-frame clones only, minus some. The table has under 110,000 clones, under 80% seen once. Specimen: PBMCs. The receptors derive from a man in his forties or fifties in good health and CMV-seronegative. Both conserved end residues are part of each CDR3. The D gene is left open where the match is weak. Part of the rows lack a size; the others show once, few, many or a class for expanded clones.

TRBV19	.	TRBD1	TRBJ1-1	TGTGCCAGTAGTACAACCTTCAGGGGGCGAGGTAACACTGAAGCTTTCTTT	CASSTTFRGRGNTEAFF
TRBV7-9	.	.	TRBJ2-2	TGTTCCAGCAGCTTAGGAGGAAGATCCGGGGAGCTGTTTTTT	CSSSLGGRSGELFF
TRBV30	.	TRBD1	TRBJ2-7	TGTGCCTGGGCGACAGGGAATTCCTACGAGCAGTACTTC	CAWATGNSYEQYF
TRBV6-4	.	TRBD1	TRBJ1-1	TGTGCCAGCAGGGCGGGGACAGGGGTTACTGAAGCTTTCTTT	CASRAGTGVTEAFF
TRBV7-9	few	TRBD1	TRBJ1-5	TGTGCCAGCAGCTTAGCGCCCGGGACAGGGCTGAGTCAGCCCCAGCATTTT	CASSLAPGTGLSQPQHF
TRBV7-3	.	.	TRBJ2-2	TGTGCCAGCAGCTCCGGGGGGCCCGGGGAGCTGTTTTTT	CASSSGGPGELFF
TRBV5-1	.	.	TRBJ1-6	TGCGCCAGCAGCTCGGACAGACCGAGCTCCTATAATTCACCCCTCCACTTT	CASSSDRPSSYNSPLHF
TRBV27	.	.	TRBJ2-5	TGTGCCAGCAGTTTAGGGACCCAACTAGCAGGGGAGACCCAGTACTTC	CASSLGTQLAGETQYF
TRBV5-1	few	.	TRBJ1-3	TGCGCCAGCAGCTTGACAGTTTCCTCTGGAAACACCATATATTTT	CASSLTVSSGNTIYF
TRBV5-4	few	TRBD2	TRBJ2-6	TGTGCCAGCAGCGGGGGGGGTTTCGGTGGGGCCAACGTCCTGACTTTC	CASSGGGFGGANVLTF
TRBV2	.	.	TRBJ1-3	TGTGCCAGCAGTGACCGGACAGTGGGAAACACCATATATTTT	CASSDRTVGNTIYF
TRBV6-1	once	TRBD1	TRBJ1-2	TGTGCCAGCAGTGAAGTGGGGCAGGGGGCTTGGTATGGCTACACCTTC	CASSEVGQGAWYGYTF
TRBV2	.	.	TRBJ2-2	TGTGCCAGCAGTGAAAGTAGCGCCTTCACCGGGGAGCTGTTTTTT	CASSESSAFTGELFF
TRBV6-1	.	TRBD1	TRBJ1-1	TGTGCCAGCACTGGGGACAGCGCCGTGAACACTGAAGCTTTCTTT	CASTGDSAVNTEAFF
TRBV7-7	.	TRBD2	TRBJ2-5	TGTGCTAGCAGCCGCGTAGCGGGGGGGGCCGGGACCCAGTACTTC	CASSRVAGGAGTQYF
TRBV19	once	TRBD1	TRBJ2-3	TGTGCCAGTAGTACTCTGCCGGGACAGGGGAGCTCAGATACGCAGTATTTT	CASSTLPGQGSSDTQYF
TRBV6-5	.	.	TRBJ1-6	TGTGCCAGCACAAAGAGGGTGTTGGATAATTCACCCCTCCACTTT	CASTKRVLDNSPLHF
TRBV19	.	.	TRBJ1-5	TGTGCCAGTACCTCGTGGGACTCTTATAGCAATCAGCCCCAGCATTTT	CASTSWDSYSNQPQHF
TRBV7-2	.	.	TRBJ1-5	TGTGCCAGCAGCCGCCCGGCGGGGGCGGGGAATCAGCCCCAGCATTTT	CASSRPAGAGNQPQHF
TRBV7-2	.	.	TRBJ1-4	TGTGCCAGCAGCTTCGCAGGGCGTAAACTGTTTTTT	CASSFAGRKLFF
TRBV5-6	.	.	TRBJ1-6	TGTGCCAGCAGCTTGCACGGCAACAGTGGTAATTCACCCCTCCACTTT	CASSLHGNSGNSPLHF
TRBV5-1	few	TRBD1	TRBJ1-1	TGCGCCAGCAGCGTCCGACAGGGCATGTCCATGAACACTGAAGCTTTCTTT	CASSVRQGMSMNTEAFF
TRBV7-9	.	TRBD1	TRBJ1-1	TGTGCGGTAGACAGGGGGCAGGGCACTGAAGCTTTCTTT	CAVDRGQGTEAFF
TRBV15	.	.	TRBJ1-2	TGTGCCACCAGCCCCCGGGACACCAAGTCCTATGGCTACACCTTC	CATSPRDTKSYGYTF
TRBV5-1	.	TRBD1	TRBJ2-2	TGCGCCAGCAGCCCGGGACAGGAGAACACCGGGGAGCTGTTTTTT	CASSPGQENTGELFF
TRBV14	few	.	TRBJ2-1	TGTGCCAGCAGCCAACGGGGGAATCCTCTCGGCAATGAGCAGTTCTTC	CASSQRGNPLGNEQFF
TRBV7-2	.	TRBD2	TRBJ2-1	TGTGCCAGCAGCTTAGGGGGACTAGCGAGATACAATGAGCAGTTCTTC	CASSLGGLARYNEQFF
TRBV5-1	.	.	TRBJ2-3	TGCGCCAGCAGCTTGGTAGGGGGATTGAGTACAGATACGCAGTATTTT	CASSLVGGLSTDTQYF
TRBV7-8	.	TRBD1	TRBJ2-7	TGTGCCAGCAGCTCAACCGGGACAGGGTCGACGAGAACCCCGTACTTC	CASSSTGTGSTRTPYF
TRBV29-1	.	.	TRBJ2-4	TGCAGCGTTGCTTTCCGTCAAAACATTCAGTACTTC	CSVAFRQNIQYF
TRBV2	.	.	TRBJ1-1	TGTGCCAGCAGAGCTGGCACTGAAGCTTTCTTT	CASRAGTEAFF
TRBV11-2	once	TRBD1	TRBJ1-4	TGTGCCAGCAGGGGGCAGGGGGCCGGGCATGAAAAACTGTTTTTT	CASRGQGAGHEKLFF
TRBV5-1	.	.	TRBJ2-4	TGCGCCAGCAGCTTGGGGCCCAGGGGGGACATTCAGTACTTC	CASSLGPRGDIQYF
TRBV30	.	TRBD1	TRBJ1-1	TGTGCCTGGGCTACAGGGGTAAACACTGAAGCTTTCTTT	CAWATGVNTEAFF
TRBV30	.	TRBD1	TRBJ1-1	TGTGCCTGGACCCGAGGCTGGGACAGCAGTAACACTGAAGCTTTCTTT	CAWTRGWDSSNTEAFF
TRBV18	.	TRBD1	TRBJ1-1	TGTGCCAGCTCAACTACGCCCGACAGGGCGGCTGAAGCTTTCTTT	CASSTTPDRAAEAFF
TRBV25-1	.	.	TRBJ1-3	TGTGCCAGCAGTGAAATGGGGGCGCGAGGAAACACCATATATTTT	CASSEMGARGNTIYF
TRBV19	.	.	TRBJ1-5	TGTGCCAGTAGTATAATTGGCGGTTATAGCAATCAGCCCCAGCATTTT	CASSIIGGYSNQPQHF
TRBV7-2	.	TRBD2	TRBJ2-5	TGTGCCAGCAGCCCACCTCGGGCTAGCGGGGGACAGACCCAGTACTTC	CASSPPRASGGQTQYF
TRBV4-3	.	.	TRBJ2-1	TGCGCCAGCAGCCAAGAAGGGACTCTATACAATGAGCAGTTCTTC	CASSQEGTLYNEQFF
TRBV27	.	.	TRBJ1-1	TGTGCCAGCAGTTTTGAGAGGGACACTGAAGCTTTCTTT	CASSFERDTEAFF
TRBV7-8	once	.	TRBJ1-6	TGTGCCAGCAGCTTAGATCGTATAGGGGGTTCACCCCTCCACTTT	CASSLDRIGGSPLHF
TRBV27	.	TRBD1	TRBJ1-5	TGTGCCAGCAGGCCCGGGACAGGGGCAAGTATAGGCAATCAGCCCCAGCATTTT	CASRPGTGASIGNQPQHF
TRBV25-1	once	TRBD2	TRBJ2-7	TGTGCCAGCAGACTTAGCGGGGGATCCTACGAGCAGTACTTC	CASRLSGGSYEQYF
TRBV4-1	.	.	TRBJ2-5	TGCGCCAGCAGCCAATCAGGGTCAGAGACCCAGTACTTC	CASSQSGSETQYF
TRBV7-2	.	.	TRBJ2-5	TGTGCCAGCAGCTTCTCCGGGACAAACCAAGAGACCCAGTACTTC	CASSFSGTNQETQYF
TRBV5-1	.	TRBD1	TRBJ2-3	TGCGCCAGCAGCTTGGCCGGGACAGGGGTCACAGATACGCAGTATTTT	CASSLAGTGVTDTQYF
TRBV5-1	.	.	TRBJ1-1	TGCGCCAGCAGCCTGACAGGCATGGGCACTGAAGCTTTCTTT	CASSLTGMGTEAFF
TRBV9	.	.	TRBJ1-5	TGTGCCAGCAGCGTAGCAGGGTATAGCAATCAGCCCCAGCATTTT	CASSVAGYSNQPQHF
TRBV5-4	few	TRBD1	TRBJ2-5	TGTGCCAGCAGCAGATCGGGACAGCCATTTCAAGAGACCCAGTACTTC	CASSRSGQPFQETQYF
TRBV5-1	few	.	TRBJ2-2	TGCGCCAGCAGCCACACAGTAACCGGGGAGCTGTTTTTT	CASSHTVTGELFF
TRBV4-1	.	.	TRBJ2-5	TGCGCCAGCAGCCAGCGGGGGCTAGCGGTCCAAGAGACCCAGTACTTC	CASSQRGLAVQETQYF